Shown below are 31 T cell receptor beta chains from a single sample sequenced in a study of cytomegalovirus exposure and HLA in healthy donors. Sequencing used immunoSEQ multiplex PCR; TCRdb keeps in-frame clones, though not all of them. The sample contains about 160,000 clones, roughly 89% of which appear only once. The sample comprised PBMCs. The receptors originated from a man younger than 35 in good health and CMV-seropositive.

The V and J genes are TRBV28 and TRBJ2-7, with 7 bases that match TRBD2. The CDR3 covers 14 residues. Germline V gene lookup returns CDR1 MDHEN and CDR2 SYDVKM. Trimming took 7 bases from V and 2 from J; bases not matched to a gene: 8. Written as DNA, the CDR3 is TGTGCCAGCACCCTAGCGGACTTCCCCTACGAGCAGTACTTC. Protein product: CASTLADFPYEQYF.

A single count supports this clone. The rearrangement uses TRBV9 and TRBJ1-2; 7 nucleotides agree with TRBD1. This CDR3 has 16 residues. Trimming removed 0 bases from V and 6 bases from J; junction bases left unmatched: 11. Germline lookup yields CDR1 SGDLS and CDR2 YYNGEE. CDR3 bases: TGTGCCAGCAGCGTAGGCTCCGACAGGGTACATCATGGCTACACCTTC. This translates into CASSVGSDRVHHGYTF.

The table lists this clone with a few counts. This chain links TRBV19 with TRBJ1-5; 7 nucleotides line up with TRBD1. Germline V CDR1 and CDR2: LNHDA, SQIVND (reference sequence). The CDR3 spans 15 residues. J was trimmed by 4 bases and V by 6 bases; bases with no gene match: 9. CDR3 bases: TGTGCCAGTAGACGACAGGGAAGGGATAATCAGCCCCAGCATTTT. This translates into CASRRQGRDNQPQHF.

The rearrangement joins TRBV11-2 to TRBJ2-7, with D possibly matching TRBD2 (6 bases). V lost 0 bases to trimming and J lost 3 bases, with 9 bases between them. The germline V gene has CDR1 SGHAT and CDR2 FQNNGV. The length of the CDR3 is 14 residues. In DNA, the CDR3 is TGTGCCAGCAGCTTAGATGTTAGCGGCTACGAGCAGTACTTC. Its protein is CASSLDVSGYEQYF.

In this sample, this clone turned up once. V gene TRBV28 combines with J gene TRBJ2-1; 9 positions agree with TRBD2. Germline values: CDR1 MDHEN, CDR2 SYDVKM. J lost 9 bases, V lost 3 bases, and 6 bases had no gene match. CDR3 length: 14 residues. Here the CDR3 reads CASSLGGRATEQFF. Here the CDR3 DNA reads TGTGCCAGCAGTTTGGGCGGGAGGGCCACTGAGCAGTTCTTC.

J is TRBJ2-3 and V is TRBV5-1; 8 bases match TRBD1. V shed 3 bases and J 2 bases; nucleotides not matched to a gene: 5. The CDR3 length is 15 residues. In germline, CDR1 is SGHRS, CDR2 YFSETQ. Here the CDR3 DNA reads TGCGCCAGCAGCTCGACAGGGGATCCCACAGATACGCAGTATTTT. It is translated as CASSSTGDPTDTQYF. The variable domain in full, with the rest retrieved from reference TRBV5-1 and TRBJ2-3, is KAGVTQTPRYLIKTRGQQVTLSCSPISGHRSVSWYQQTPGQGLQFLFEYFSETQRNKGNFPGRFSGRQFSNSRSEMNVSTLELGDSALYLCASSSTGDPTDTQYFGPGTRLTVL.

This clone was seen only once. The DNA for the CDR3 is TGTGCCAGTAAATCTGGGCAGTCAAACTATGGCTACACCTTC. Translation gives CASKSGQSNYGYTF. This sequence joins TRBV19 and TRBJ1-2; D is unresolved. The CDR3 is made up of 14 amino acids. With 7 bases removed from V and 2 bases from J, the gap between germline ends came to 14 bases. The germline gives CDR1 LNHDA, CDR2 SQIVND (reference sequence).

V gene TRBV5-5 combines with J gene TRBJ1-2; the D is unclear. This CDR3 has 14 residues. The V and J ends lost 5 bases and 4 bases respectively, with 15 bases between them. The germline gives CDR1 SGHKS, CDR2 YYEKEE (reference sequence). CDR3 residues: CASSSLGIRYGYTF. As DNA, the CDR3 is TGTGCCAGCAGTTCCCTCGGGATACGCTATGGCTACACCTTC.

The genes are TRBV11-3 and TRBJ2-1; 7 bases align to TRBD1. The CDR3 runs 15 residues. The V gene's germline CDR1 is SGHNT and CDR2 YENEEA. Trimming took 5 bases from V and 8 from J; bases not matched to a gene: 12. The DNA of the CDR3 is TGTGCCAGCAGCACCAGACAGGGCGGTATCGATGAGCAGTTCTTC. Its translation is CASSTRQGGIDEQFF. The whole variable domain, filled in from reference TRBV11-3 and TRBJ2-1, reads EAGVVQSPRYKIIEKKQPVAFWCNPISGHNTLYWYLQNLGQGPELLIRYENEEAVDDSQLPKDRFSAERLKGVDSTLKIQPAELGDSAVYLCASSTRQGGIDEQFFGPGTRLTVL.

In this sample, this clone turned up once. V usage is TRBV15 and J usage is TRBJ1-1, with a weak D call TRBD1 (5 bases). CDR1 is LNHNV and CDR2 is YYDKDF in the germline V gene (reference sequence). The CDR3 is 14 residues long. The V end was cut by 5 bases, the J end by 4 bases, with 14 bases between. For the CDR3, the DNA is TGTGCCACCAGCGAAGGGAATCAGGGCACTGAAGCTTTCTTT. Protein sequence: CATSEGNQGTEAFF.

This chain uses TRBV5-1 with TRBJ2-3; 11 nucleotides align to TRBD2. With 1 base clipped from V and 2 bases from J, the junction kept 12 bases outside the gene matches. The CDR3 is made up of 19 amino acids. CDR1 SGHRS and CDR2 YFSETQ come from the germline V gene. CDR3 amino acids: CASSLLGTSGLDVTDTQYF. For the CDR3, the DNA is TGCGCCAGCAGCTTGCTAGGGACTAGCGGACTGGATGTCACAGATACGCAGTATTTT. Complete variable domain (other parts from reference TRBV5-1 and TRBJ2-3): KAGVTQTPRYLIKTRGQQVTLSCSPISGHRSVSWYQQTPGQGLQFLFEYFSETQRNKGNFPGRFSGRQFSNSRSEMNVSTLELGDSALYLCASSLLGTSGLDVTDTQYFGPGTRLTVL.

The chain couples TRBV28 to TRBJ2-7; a possible D gene is TRBD2 (5 bases). V was trimmed by 4 bases and J by 3 bases, leaving 10 bases between them. This CDR3 is 13 amino acids long. Germline CDR1 MDHEN, CDR2 SYDVKM. The CDR3 region is CASSSAGLYEQYF. The CDR3 DNA reads TGTGCCAGCAGTTCTGCTGGACTCTACGAGCAGTACTTC.

J is TRBJ2-7 and V is TRBV5-1; no clear D. Germline CDR1 and CDR2: SGHRS and YFSETQ. This CDR3 spans 15 amino acids. The V gene lost 5 bases and the J gene lost 1 base, with 16 bases spanning the gap. DNA of the CDR3: TGCGCCAGCAGTACCCACGGCGGCCCTTCCTACGAGCAGTACTTC. Translation: CASSTHGGPSYEQYF.

V usage is TRBV28 and J usage is TRBJ2-1; 9 nucleotides line up with TRBD1. V lost 5 bases and J lost 8; bases outside the gene matches: 7. The CDR3 has 14 residues. CDR1 is MDHEN, CDR2 SYDVKM, per germline. The CDR3 region is CASSVDRGYYEQFF. The CDR3 coding sequence is TGTGCCAGCAGTGTTGACAGGGGGTATTATGAGCAGTTCTTC.

The chain has TRBV18 and TRBJ1-4; D is unclear. V was clipped by 0 bases and J by 7 bases, with 12 bases between them. Germline V gene data show CDR1 as KGHSH and CDR2 as LQKENI. This CDR3 contains 15 residues. The CDR3 bases are TGTGCCAGCTCACCACCTCCCCCGACGGGTGAAAAACTGTTTTTT. Residues: CASSPPPPTGEKLFF.

The chain couples TRBV5-1 to TRBJ1-2; 7 nucleotides agree with TRBD1. The germline gives CDR1 SGHRS, CDR2 YFSETQ. The V gene end was trimmed by 3 bases and the J gene end by 5 bases; junction bases not matched to a gene: 7. This CDR3 comprises 14 residues. CDR3 residues: CASSSGQVPYGYTF. CDR3 DNA sequence: TGCGCCAGCAGCTCTGGACAGGTCCCTTATGGCTACACCTTC.

This clone was observed once. V is TRBV27 and J is TRBJ2-2, with D possibly matching TRBD2 (6 bases). The CDR3 runs 18 residues. V lost 8 bases, J lost 4 bases, and 26 bases lay in between. Germline CDR1 MNHEY, CDR2 SMNVEV (reference sequence). In nucleotides, the CDR3 is TGTGCCAGCTCAACATACGCTGTCGGGAGCTTCCGCACCGGGGAGCTGTTTTTT. Its translation: CASSTYAVGSFRTGELFF.

This chain connects TRBV7-9 to TRBJ2-7; 8 bases line up with TRBD2. This CDR3 has 13 amino acids. Germline assignment: CDR1 SEHNR and CDR2 FQNEAQ (reference sequence). Trimming removed 4 bases from V and 3 bases from J; junction bases left unmatched: 2. CDR3 sequence: CASSSRGGYEQYF. Here the CDR3 DNA reads TGTGCCAGCAGCTCTCGGGGGGGCTACGAGCAGTACTTC.

The J gene is TRBJ1-2, the V gene TRBV27; D is unclear. Germline V gene data show CDR1 as MNHEY and CDR2 as SMNVEV (reference sequence). The CDR3 spans 15 residues. Trimming stripped 5 bases from V and 4 bases from J, with 17 bases between. The CDR3 nucleotides read TGTGCCAGCAGTGCCTCTTCAACTGATCTCTATGGCTACACCTTC. This encodes CASSASSTDLYGYTF.

This sequence joins TRBV28 and TRBJ1-2; TRBD1 is a possible D gene (5 bases). The CDR3 runs to 17 residues. Germline lookup yields CDR1 MDHEN and CDR2 SYDVKM. Between the trimmed V and J ends, which lost 6 bases and 3 bases, there was a span of 23 bases. The CDR3 coding sequence is TGTGCCAGCAGGCAAGACGGGGGAATGGGCCGGTACTATGGCTACACCTTC. Its translation: CASRQDGGMGRYYGYTF.

The genes are TRBV18 and TRBJ2-7; 10 positions match TRBD1. Germline trimming cut 4 bases from V and 6 bases from J; bases unmatched to any gene: 9. CDR3 size: 15 residues. CDR1 is KGHSH and CDR2 is LQKENI in the germline V gene. CDR3: CASSLTGTGELEQYF. The DNA for the CDR3 is TGTGCCAGCTCACTGACCGGGACAGGGGAACTCGAGCAGTACTTC.

This chain links TRBV28 with TRBJ2-3; D remains ambiguous. There are 12 residues in the CDR3. V shed 7 bases and J shed 1 base, with 6 bases lying between them. Germline V CDR1 and CDR2: MDHEN, SYDVKM. The CDR3 DNA reads TGTGCCAGCACCGGAGGCACAGATACGCAGTATTTT. It specifies CASTGGTDTQYF.

The CDR3 sequence is CASSQFGDRDYEQYF. CDR3 nucleotide sequence: TGCGCCAGCAGCCAATTCGGGGACAGGGATTACGAGCAGTACTTC. The V and J genes are TRBV4-1 and TRBJ2-7; 9 positions agree with TRBD1. CDR1 is MGHRA, CDR2 YSYEKL, per germline. CDR3 size: 15 residues. V shed 2 bases, J shed 4 bases, and the junction held 6 bases outside the gene matches.

The V and J genes are TRBV9 and TRBJ2-7, with D unclear. The CDR3 loop spans 14 amino acids. CDR1 SGDLS and CDR2 YYNGEE come from the germline V gene. V was shortened by 0 bases and J by 3 bases, with 10 bases between the two germline ends. CDR3 coding DNA: TGTGCCAGCAGCGTAGGTTATAGTTTCTACGAGCAGTACTTC. It translates to CASSVGYSFYEQYF. The full variable domain, its missing parts supplied by reference TRBV9 and TRBJ2-7, is DSGVTQTPKHLITATGQRVTLRCSPRSGDLSVYWYQQSLDQGLQFLIQYYNGEERAKGNILERFSAQQFPDLHSELNLSSLELGDSALYFCASSVGYSFYEQYFGPGTRLTVT.

This chain joins TRBV5-4 and TRBJ2-1; D is possibly TRBD2 (5 bases). The ends were cut back, 0 bases at V and 4 bases at J, with 14 bases in the middle. The CDR3 has 16 amino acids. The V gene's germline CDR1 is SGHNT and CDR2 YYREEE (reference sequence). CDR3 in amino acids: CASSLGWGEIYNEQFF. CDR3 DNA sequence: TGTGCCAGCAGCTTGGGGTGGGGAGAAATATACAATGAGCAGTTCTTC.

The CDR3 DNA reads TGTGCCAGCAGCAGAAGCGGGGGCCGCACAGATACGCAGTATTTT. It codes for CASSRSGGRTDTQYF. The chain carries TRBV25-1 and TRBJ2-3; 8 positions match TRBD2. Germline trimming cut 6 bases from V and 1 base from J; bases unmatched to any gene: 6. This CDR3 has 15 residues. Germline V CDR1 and CDR2: MGHDK, SYGVNS.

This clone appeared once. The V and J genes are TRBV25-1 and TRBJ1-1; 8 nucleotides line up with TRBD1. The germline CDR1 and CDR2 sequences are MGHDK and SYGVNS. The ends lost 5 bases at V and 1 base at J; junction bases unmatched: 12. The CDR3 length is 17 residues. Here the CDR3 DNA reads TGTGCCAGCAGTTCCCTCAGGGGGCGAGGACGGAACACTGAAGCTTTCTTT. It codes for CASSSLRGRGRNTEAFF.

This clone was seen a few times. Germline is not matched at one junction end, which may reflect a read error. V usage is TRBV11-2 and J usage is TRBJ2-7, with 14 bases fitting TRBD2. The CDR3 runs 14 residues. CDR1 is SGHAT, CDR2 FQNNGV, per germline. CDR3 DNA: TGTGCCAGCAGCCCCGGGACTAGCGGGAGAGTTGGACACTTC. Translating gives CASSPGTSGRVGHF.

This clone was detected once. The chain employs TRBV7-9 and TRBJ2-7; 7 positions agree with TRBD1. Trimming cost V 0 bases and J 1 base; bases outside gene matches: 9. This CDR3 has 17 amino acids. Germline loops: CDR1 SEHNR, CDR2 FQNEAQ (reference sequence). The CDR3 region has the DNA TGTGCCAGCAGCTTAGCCATCTCGGGACAGTGGTCCTACGAGCAGTACTTC. Translation: CASSLAISGQWSYEQYF.

This clone was seen only once. V is TRBV9 and J is TRBJ2-2; 7 bases agree with TRBD1. The J segment lost 5 bases and the V segment lost 6 bases, leaving 10 bases of the junction unmatched. This CDR3 is built from 15 residues. The germline V gene encodes CDR1 SGDLS and CDR2 YYNGEE. CDR3 nucleotides: TGTGCCAGCACCCCTACAGGGGATTGGACCGGGGAGCTGTTTTTT. It specifies CASTPTGDWTGELFF.

The CDR3 loop reads CASSFAGDNSGNTIYF. The CDR3 DNA is TGCGCCAGCAGCTTTGCAGGGGACAACTCTGGAAACACCATATATTTT. The chain employs TRBV5-1 and TRBJ1-3; D is possibly TRBD1 (6 bases). The CDR3 has 16 residues. Germline CDR1 is SGHRS and CDR2 is YFSETQ. Trimming cost V 2 bases and J 0 bases, with 12 bases left between them.